These T cell receptor beta chains were read from a single sample in a study of blood T cell repertoires in COVID-19. Libraries were prepared by immunoSEQ multiplex PCR; TCRdb keeps only in-frame clonotypes and omits some of them. The sample gives about 190,000 clones, 82% of which show up once; 7.8% is in the top ten. Sequencing was performed on peripheral blood. Receptors were obtained from a woman aged 55-69 years with COVID-19, enrolled during active disease. Both conserved end residues are part of each CDR3. A D gene is named only where the DNA matches it firmly. Not all rows give a size; the values are once, few, many and, for expanded clones, a class.

J | V | D | size | DNA | CDR3
TRBJ1-2 | TRBV6-5 | TRBD1 | - | TGTGCCAGCAGTTACTCCACGGGACAGGTCTATGGCTACACCTTC | CASSYSTGQVYGYTF
TRBJ2-5 | TRBV14 | - | - | TGTGCCAGCAGCCAAGTGCCCAGGGGTCGAGAGACCCAGTACTTC | CASSQVPRGRETQYF
TRBJ1-1 | TRBV14 | TRBD1 | - | TGTGCCAGCAGCCTGGCCAGGGGGACTGAAGCTTTCTTT | CASSLARGTEAFF
TRBJ1-4 | TRBV4-3 | - | - | TGCGCCAGCAGCCAGGAACAGGGTGACGAAAAACTGTTTTTT | CASSQEQGDEKLFF
TRBJ2-7 | TRBV6-6 | TRBD2 | - | TGTGCCAGCAGTCCCGGACTAGCGGCAGTGCAGTACTTC | CASSPGLAAVQYF
TRBJ2-3 | TRBV3-1/TRBV3-2 | - | - | TGTGCCAGCAGCCAAGGACCCCCTAGAGGCCCTAGCACAGATACGCAGTATTTT | CASSQGPPRGPSTDTQYF
TRBJ2-1 | TRBV20-1 | TRBD2 | - | TGCAGTGCTAGTAGCGGGAACCTGGATGAGCAGTTCTTC | CSASSGNLDEQFF
TRBJ2-7 | TRBV15 | TRBD2 | - | TGTGCCACCAGCAGGGGACTAGCGGGAGGTACCGAGCAGTACTTC | CATSRGLAGGTEQYF
TRBJ1-4 | TRBV7-9 | - | - | TGTGCCAGCAGCGACAGGACCGGACTCCCAGCTAATGAAAAACTGTTTTTT | CASSDRTGLPANEKLFF
TRBJ1-1 | TRBV5-6 | TRBD1 | - | TGTGCCAGCAGCTTCGGACAGGGAGACACTGAAGCTTTCTTT | CASSFGQGDTEAFF
TRBJ1-3 | TRBV9 | - | few | TGTGCCAGCAGCATCGTCCCTGGAAACACCATATATTTT | CASSIVPGNTIYF
TRBJ2-1 | TRBV19 | TRBD2 | - | TGTGCCAGTAGTGCGAGACTAGCGGGAGTCTTCTACAATGAGCAGTTCTTC | CASSARLAGVFYNEQFF
TRBJ2-3 | TRBV10-3 | TRBD2 | - | TGTGCCACCCGAGCGGGGGAGACCACAGATACGCAGTATTTT | CATRAGETTDTQYF
TRBJ1-2 | TRBV29-1 | - | - | TGCAGCGCTGCAGGCCCCTATGGCTACACCTTC | CSAAGPYGYTF
TRBJ1-6 | TRBV6-5 | TRBD1 | - | TGTGCCAGCAGTCGACAGGGAGTGGCTTCACCCCTCCACTTT | CASSRQGVASPLHF
TRBJ2-5 | TRBV4-2 | - | - | TGTGCCAGCAGCCAAGATTTGCGCCAAGAGACCCAGTACTTC | CASSQDLRQETQYF
TRBJ2-5 | TRBV19 | TRBD2 | many | TGTGCCAGTAGTACGTCTTTTATAGCGGGGGGACAAGAGACCCAGTACTTC | CASSTSFIAGGQETQYF
TRBJ1-6 | TRBV5-1 | - | - | TGCGCCAGCAGCTTGGCGGGGCGGGACTATAATTCACCCCTCCACTTT | CASSLAGRDYNSPLHF
TRBJ1-3 | TRBV24-1 | - | - | TGTGCCACCAGTGATTCGGGGAGTTTCTCTGGAAACACCATATATTTT | CATSDSGSFSGNTIYF
TRBJ2-3 | TRBV4-2 | TRBD2 | - | TGTGCCAGCCGGACGACTAGCAAAAGGCCCGGTTCTTACGCGTTT | CASRTTSKRPGSYAF
TRBJ1-1 | TRBV4-3 | - | - | TGCGCCAGCAGCCAAATAAGGGGCTTAGGCACTGAAGCTTTCTTT | CASSQIRGLGTEAFF
TRBJ2-3 | TRBV5-4 | TRBD2 | - | TGTGCCAGCAGCGCAGGACTAGGGCCGAGCACAGATCCGCAGTATTTT | CASSAGLGPSTDPQYF
TRBJ1-1 | TRBV12-3/TRBV12-4 | - | - | TGTGCCAGCAGTTTTAGCAGGGACACTGAAGCTTTCTTT | CASSFSRDTEAFF
TRBJ2-3 | TRBV5-4 | TRBD2 | once | TGTGCCAGCAGCTCCGTGGGGAGGGCCACAGATACGCAGTATTTT | CASSSVGRATDTQYF
TRBJ2-2 | TRBV5-1 | - | - | TGCGCCAGCAGCTTAGGGACTCGCTTTACCGGGGAGCTGTTTTTT | CASSLGTRFTGELFF
TRBJ1-2 | TRBV5-1 | - | - | TGCGCCAGCAGCCTAGTAGGTAACTATGGCTACACCTTC | CASSLVGNYGYTF
TRBJ2-3 | TRBV11-2 | - | - | TGTGCCAGCAGTCTCAGGCGAACTACAGATACGCAGTATTTT | CASSLRRTTDTQYF
TRBJ1-2 | TRBV5-4 | TRBD1 | - | TGTGCCAGCAGCTCGACAGGGGGCGCGGGTGGAGGCTACACCTTC | CASSSTGGAGGGYTF
TRBJ2-1 | TRBV27 | - | - | TGTGCCAGCAGTTTACGCGGGACTTCCTACAATGAGCAGTTCTTC | CASSLRGTSYNEQFF
TRBJ1-2 | TRBV28 | - | - | TGTGCCAGCCTAAGGGGAGGCTACACCTTC | CASLRGGYTF
TRBJ1-1 | TRBV6-5 | - | - | TGTGCCAGTAGGGGGACGTTAAACACTGAAGCTTTCTTT | CASRGTLNTEAFF
TRBJ1-4 | TRBV28 | TRBD1 | - | TGTGCCAGCAGTTTGGGCAGGGGGATGTCTAATGAAAAACTGTTTTTT | CASSLGRGMSNEKLFF
TRBJ2-7 | TRBV30 | TRBD2 | - | TGTGCCTGGAGTCCGGGACTAGCATTTGGGGACGAGCAGTACTTC | CAWSPGLAFGDEQYF
TRBJ2-7 | TRBV19 | - | - | TGTGCCAGTAGTATTTTGTCAGGGGCGGCCGAGCAGTACTTC | CASSILSGAAEQYF
TRBJ2-3 | TRBV19 | - | - | TGTGCCAGTAGTAAGGGGGGGTTCGACACAGATACGCAGTATTTT | CASSKGGFDTDTQYF
TRBJ1-6 | TRBV5-6 | - | - | TGTGCCAGCAGCTACAGGAGCCGTATTCGTGTGGCCCTCCACTTT | CASSYRSRIRVALHF
TRBJ1-3 | TRBV11-2 | - | - | TGTGCCAGCAGCTTAATAGGGAGTGGAAACACCATATATTTT | CASSLIGSGNTIYF
TRBJ1-6 | TRBV18 | - | once | TGTGCCAGCTCACCACCGGGGAGGAATAATTCACCCCTCCACTTT | CASSPPGRNNSPLHF
TRBJ2-1 | TRBV2 | TRBD2 | - | TGTGCCAGCACAAGGTGGACTAGCGGGAGGGCCAACTCCTACAATGAGCAGTTCTTC | CASTRWTSGRANSYNEQFF
TRBJ1-3 | TRBV3-1/TRBV3-2 | TRBD1 | - | TGTGCCAGCAGCCAAACCAGACAGGGGAAAACCACCATATATTTT | CASSQTRQGKTTIYF
TRBJ2-3 | TRBV6-2/TRBV6-3 | TRBD2 | - | TGTGCCAGCAGTTACTCGAAGTCTAGCGGGCGAACTAGCACAGATACGCAGTATTTT | CASSYSKSSGRTSTDTQYF
TRBJ1-5 | TRBV29-1 | TRBD1 | - | TGCAGCGTGGGACAGGGCAGGGACCAGCCCCAGCATTTT | CSVGQGRDQPQHF
TRBJ2-3 | TRBV9 | TRBD2 | few | TGTGCCAGCAGCTATACGGGACTAGCGGGAGCCGGAGCAGATACGCAGTATTTT | CASSYTGLAGAGADTQYF
TRBJ2-3 | TRBV6-5 | - | - | TGTGCCAGCACCTGGGGGAGGATGTCAGATACGCAGTATTTT | CASTWGRMSDTQYF
TRBJ1-5 | TRBV19 | - | - | TGTGCCAGTAGTATAGAGGTAGCTTTCAATCAGCCCCAGCATTTT | CASSIEVAFNQPQHF
TRBJ1-3 | TRBV5-1 | - | - | TGCGCCAGCAGCTTGGCCGCGAACTCTGGAAACACCATATATTTT | CASSLAANSGNTIYF
TRBJ2-3 | TRBV20-1 | TRBD1 | few | TGCAGTGCTAGTGACAGGGTATCTACAGATACGCAGTATTTT | CSASDRVSTDTQYF
TRBJ2-7 | TRBV19 | TRBD2 | - | TGTGCCAGTAGGGGCACAAGAGCGGGGATCTACGAGCAGTACTTC | CASRGTRAGIYEQYF
TRBJ2-3 | TRBV11-3 | - | - | TGTGCCAGCAGCTACGGACAGGGAGGGACAGATACGCAGTATTTT | CASSYGQGGTDTQYF
TRBJ2-3 | TRBV3-1/TRBV3-2 | TRBD2 | - | TGTGCCAGCAGCCATGGGGCTAGCGGGAGTCGTAGGGATACGCAGTATTTT | CASSHGASGSRRDTQYF